Listed here are 12 T cell receptor beta chains from one sample, sequenced in a study of technical replicates of blood from several donors. Repertoires were generated with immunoSEQ multiplex PCR, while TCRdb's copy carries only in-frame clones and drops some. The table shows tens of thousands of clones, with approximately 93% occurring only once. Specimen: T cells isolated from PBMCs. These TCRs come from a human donor in good health.

The chain joins TRBV5-1 to TRBJ2-1, with TRBD2 matching 10 bases. CDR1 is SGHRS, CDR2 YFSETQ, per germline. The CDR3 has 15 amino acids. J lost 6 bases, V lost 5 bases, and 8 bases had no gene match. The CDR3 region is CASRAAGGLRNEQFF. CDR3 DNA: TGCGCCAGCAGGGCAGCGGGGGGGCTTCGCAATGAGCAGTTCTTC.

The chain couples TRBV5-1 to TRBJ2-1, with a weak D call TRBD2 (6 bases). The CDR3 extends over 14 amino acids. Germline CDR1 reads SGHRS; CDR2 reads YFSETQ. The V and J ends lost 2 bases and 6 bases respectively, with 12 bases between them. The CDR3 coding sequence is TGCGCCAGCAGCTTTCTTTCCGGGGGCAATGAGCAGTTCTTC. It translates to CASSFLSGGNEQFF.

This rearrangement joins TRBV6-5 to TRBJ2-6, with 7 nucleotides matching TRBD2. The CDR3 is 16 residues long. V lost 2 bases, J lost 0 bases, and 1 base stayed unmatched. Looked up from germline, CDR1 is MNHEY and CDR2 is SVGAGI. DNA of the CDR3: TGTGCCAGCAGTTACGGCGGGGGCTCTGGGGCCAACGTCCTGACTTTC. Protein: CASSYGGGSGANVLTF.

This clone has a single count. The chain combines TRBV7-8 with TRBJ1-2, with TRBD1 matching 8 bases. Germline CDR1 is SGHVS and CDR2 is FQNEAQ. This CDR3 comprises 14 residues. V was pared by 1 base and J by 6 bases, with 4 bases of the junction left unmatched. The CDR3 is CASSLGTGGNGYTF. In nucleotides, the CDR3 is TGTGCCAGCAGCTTAGGAACAGGGGGGAATGGCTACACCTTC.

V and J are TRBV11-2 and TRBJ2-3; no clear D. CDR1 is SGHAT and CDR2 is FQNNGV in the germline V gene. The CDR3 extends over 15 amino acids. Trimming cost V 0 bases and J 2 bases, with 9 bases left between them. This CDR3 is CASSLDPTVTDTQYF. In DNA form, the CDR3 reads TGTGCCAGCAGCTTAGATCCTACGGTCACAGATACGCAGTATTTT. The whole variable domain, filled in from reference TRBV11-2 and TRBJ2-3, reads EAGVAQSPRYKIIEKRQSVAFWCNPISGHATLYWYQQILGQGPKLLIQFQNNGVVDDSQLPKDRFSAERLKGVDSTLKIQPAKLEDSAVYLCASSLDPTVTDTQYFGPGTRLTVL.

The rearrangement joins TRBV27 to TRBJ1-2, with D possibly TRBD1 on 6 matching bases. Germline V gene data show CDR1 as MNHEY and CDR2 as SMNVEV (reference sequence). The CDR3 is 15 amino acids. Trimming cost V 3 bases and J 4 bases, with 15 bases left between them. The CDR3 DNA reads as TGTGCCAGCAGTTTTGGCCCCGGGGGGCCCTATGGCTACACCTTC. Its translation is CASSFGPGGPYGYTF.

The chain's CDR3 is CASREVTGTNYGYTF. As DNA, the CDR3 is TGCGCCAGCAGAGAAGTGACAGGGACTAACTATGGCTACACCTTC. J is TRBJ1-2 and V is TRBV4-1, with 7 nucleotides matching TRBD1. The CDR3 spans 15 residues. Germline values: CDR1 MGHRA, CDR2 YSYEKL. With V trimmed by 6 bases and J by 0 bases, 7 bases remained unmatched.

V gene TRBV2 combines with J gene TRBJ2-3, with D possibly matching TRBD1 (6 bases). Germline lookup yields CDR1 SNHLY and CDR2 FYNNEI. V lost 5 bases and J 1 base, leaving 22 bases between the germline ends. The CDR3 has 18 amino acids. CDR3 sequence (DNA): TGTGCCAGCAGTCTTAGGGGGTACCCTCTTATTGGCACAGATACGCAGTATTTT. Amino acid sequence: CASSLRGYPLIGTDTQYF. Full variable domain (outside the CDR3, taken from reference TRBV2 and TRBJ2-3): EPEVTQTPSHQVTQMGQEVILRCVPISNHLYFYWYRQILGQKVEFLVSFYNNEISEKSEIFDDQFSVERPDGSNFTLKIRSTKLEDSAMYFCASSLRGYPLIGTDTQYFGPGTRLTVL.

The rearrangement uses TRBV29-1 and TRBJ1-1; D perhaps matches TRBD1 (6 bases). The germline V gene has CDR1 SQVTM and CDR2 ANQGSEA. This CDR3 spans 12 amino acids. The V end was cut by 0 bases, the J end by 12 bases, with 14 bases between. This CDR3 is CSVEDNRDLPFF. As DNA, the CDR3 is TGCAGCGTTGAAGACAACAGGGATTTGCCTTTCTTT. Complete variable domain (other parts from reference TRBV29-1 and TRBJ1-1): SAVISQKPSRDICQRGTSLTIQCQVDSQVTMMFWYRQQPGQSLTLIATANQGSEATYESGFVIDKFPISRPNLTFSTLTVSNMSPEDSSIYLCSVEDNRDLPFFGQGTRLTVV.

The chain has TRBV28 and TRBJ2-7; D not certain. V lost 5 bases to trimming and J lost 0 bases, with 17 bases between them. This CDR3 region has 16 residues. Germline V gives CDR1 MDHEN, CDR2 SYDVKM. The CDR3 sequence is CASSIPPGPPSYEQYF. CDR3 in DNA: TGTGCCAGCAGTATCCCGCCAGGTCCCCCCTCCTACGAGCAGTACTTC. The entire variable domain, with the rest obtained from reference TRBV28 and TRBJ2-7, is as follows: DVKVTQSSRYLVKRTGEKVFLECVQDMDHENMFWYRQDPGLGLRLIYFSYDVKMKEKGDIPEGYSVSREKKERFSLILESASTNQTSMYLCASSIPPGPPSYEQYFGPGTRLTVT.

The chain couples TRBV7-3 to TRBJ1-1; perhaps TRBD1 as D (5 bases). Germline V lookup: CDR1 SGHTA, CDR2 FQGTGA. Trimming left V 0 bases short and J 4 bases short, with 12 bases between. This CDR3 is 15 amino acids long. CDR3 loop: CASSLTGQGGTEAFF. In DNA, the CDR3 is TGTGCCAGCAGCTTAACGGGCCAGGGCGGCACTGAAGCTTTCTTT.

This rearrangement joins TRBV6-4 to TRBJ1-1; D remains ambiguous. The CDR3 contains 14 residues. From germline, CDR1 is MRHNA and CDR2 SNTAGT. V was shortened by 2 bases and J by 3 bases, with 10 bases between the two germline ends. CDR3 loop: CASSDGPEDTEAFF. CDR3 DNA: TGTGCCAGCAGTGACGGTCCCGAGGACACTGAAGCTTTCTTT.